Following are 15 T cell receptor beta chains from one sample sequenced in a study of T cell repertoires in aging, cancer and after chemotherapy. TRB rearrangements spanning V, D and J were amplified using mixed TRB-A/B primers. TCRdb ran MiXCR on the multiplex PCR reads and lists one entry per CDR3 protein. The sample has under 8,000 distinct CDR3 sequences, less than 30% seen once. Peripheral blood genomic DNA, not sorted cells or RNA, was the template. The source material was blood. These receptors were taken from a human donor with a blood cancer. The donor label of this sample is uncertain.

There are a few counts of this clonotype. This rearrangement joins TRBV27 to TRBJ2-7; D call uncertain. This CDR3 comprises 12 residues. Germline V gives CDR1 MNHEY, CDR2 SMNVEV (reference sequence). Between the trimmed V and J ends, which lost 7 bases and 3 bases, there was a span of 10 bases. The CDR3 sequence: CASKGGYYEQYF. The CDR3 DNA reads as TGTGCCAGCAAGGGCGGATACTACGAGCAGTACTTC.

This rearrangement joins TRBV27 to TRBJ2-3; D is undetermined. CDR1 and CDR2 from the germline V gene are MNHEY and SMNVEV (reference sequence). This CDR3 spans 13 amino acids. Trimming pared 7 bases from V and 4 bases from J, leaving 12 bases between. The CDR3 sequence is CASNRQAADTQYF. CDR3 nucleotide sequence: TGTGCCAGCAACCGTCAGGCGGCAGATACGCAGTATTTT.

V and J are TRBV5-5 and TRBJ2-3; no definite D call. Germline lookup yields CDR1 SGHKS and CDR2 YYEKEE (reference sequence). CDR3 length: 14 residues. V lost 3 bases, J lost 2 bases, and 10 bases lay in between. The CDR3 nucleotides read TGTGCCAGCAGCTCAGACGGGTACACAGATACGCAGTATTTT. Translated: CASSSDGYTDTQYF.

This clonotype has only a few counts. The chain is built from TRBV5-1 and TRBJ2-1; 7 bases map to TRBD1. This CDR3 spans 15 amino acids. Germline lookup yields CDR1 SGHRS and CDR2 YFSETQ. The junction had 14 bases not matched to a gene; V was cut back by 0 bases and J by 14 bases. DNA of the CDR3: TGCGCCAGCAGCTTGGGGCAGGAGGCGACCGGGACAGAGTTCTTC. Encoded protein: CASSLGQEATGTEFF.

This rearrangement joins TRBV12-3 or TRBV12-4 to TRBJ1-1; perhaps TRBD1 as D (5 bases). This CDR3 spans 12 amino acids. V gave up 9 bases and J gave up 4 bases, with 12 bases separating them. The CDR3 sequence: CASCRESTEAFF. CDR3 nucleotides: TGTGCCAGTTGCAGGGAGAGCACTGAAGCTTTCTTT.

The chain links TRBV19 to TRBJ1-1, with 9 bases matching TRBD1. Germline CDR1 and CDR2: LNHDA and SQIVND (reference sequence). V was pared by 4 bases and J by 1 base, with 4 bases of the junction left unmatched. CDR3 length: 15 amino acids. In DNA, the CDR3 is TGTGCCAGTAGTAGACCGGGACAGGGGAACACTGAAGCTTTCTTT. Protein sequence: CASSRPGQGNTEAFF. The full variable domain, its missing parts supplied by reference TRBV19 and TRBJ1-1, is DGGITQSPKYLFRKEGQNVTLSCEQNLNHDAMYWYRQDPGQGLRLIYYSQIVNDFQKGDIAEGYSVSREKKESFPLTVTSAQKNPTAFYLCASSRPGQGNTEAFFGQGTRLTVV.

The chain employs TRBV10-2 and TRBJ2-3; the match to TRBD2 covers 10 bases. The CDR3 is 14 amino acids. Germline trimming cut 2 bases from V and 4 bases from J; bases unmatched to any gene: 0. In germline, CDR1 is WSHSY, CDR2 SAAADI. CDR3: CASSEGTSADTQYF. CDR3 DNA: TGCGCCAGCAGTGAGGGGACTAGCGCAGATACGCAGTATTTT.

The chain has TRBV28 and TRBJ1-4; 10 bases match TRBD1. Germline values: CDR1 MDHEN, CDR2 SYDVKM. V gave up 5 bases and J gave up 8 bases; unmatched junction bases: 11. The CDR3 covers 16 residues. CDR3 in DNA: TGTGCCAGCAGTACCGGGACAGGGGTGACTAGGGAAAAACTGTTTTTT. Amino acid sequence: CASSTGTGVTREKLFF.

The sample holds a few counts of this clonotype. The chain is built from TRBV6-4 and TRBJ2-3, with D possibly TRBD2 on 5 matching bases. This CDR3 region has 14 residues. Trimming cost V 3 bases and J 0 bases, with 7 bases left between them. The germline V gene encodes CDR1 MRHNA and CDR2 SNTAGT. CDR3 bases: TGTGCCAGCAGTGATGGGAGTAGCACAGATACGCAGTATTTT. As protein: CASSDGSSTDTQYF.

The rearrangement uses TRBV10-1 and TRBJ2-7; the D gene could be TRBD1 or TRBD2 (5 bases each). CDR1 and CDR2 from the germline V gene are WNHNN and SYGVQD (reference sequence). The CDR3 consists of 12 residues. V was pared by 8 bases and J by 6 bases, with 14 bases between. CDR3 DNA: TGCGCCAGCCCCGGTGGGGGTCGCGAGCAGTACTTC. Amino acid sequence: CASPGGGREQYF.

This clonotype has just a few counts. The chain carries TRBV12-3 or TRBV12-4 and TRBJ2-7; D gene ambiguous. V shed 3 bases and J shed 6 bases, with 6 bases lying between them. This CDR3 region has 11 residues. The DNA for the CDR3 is TGTGCCAGCAGTTTGGCCCGCGAGCAGTACTTC. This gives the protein CASSLAREQYF.

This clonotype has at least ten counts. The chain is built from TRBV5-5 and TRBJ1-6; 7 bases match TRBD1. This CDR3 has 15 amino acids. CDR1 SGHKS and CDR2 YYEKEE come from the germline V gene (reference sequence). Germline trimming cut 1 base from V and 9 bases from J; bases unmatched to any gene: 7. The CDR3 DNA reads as TGTGCCAGCAGCTTGACACAGGGGACGGGTTCACCCCTCCACTTT. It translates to CASSLTQGTGSPLHF.

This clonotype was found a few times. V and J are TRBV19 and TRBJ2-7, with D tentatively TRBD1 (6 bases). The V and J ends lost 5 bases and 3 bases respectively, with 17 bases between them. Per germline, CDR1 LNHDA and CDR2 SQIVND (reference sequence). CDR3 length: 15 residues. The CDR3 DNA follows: TGTGCCAGTAGTCCGCGCTGGGACACTTACTACGAGCAGTACTTC. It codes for CASSPRWDTYYEQYF.

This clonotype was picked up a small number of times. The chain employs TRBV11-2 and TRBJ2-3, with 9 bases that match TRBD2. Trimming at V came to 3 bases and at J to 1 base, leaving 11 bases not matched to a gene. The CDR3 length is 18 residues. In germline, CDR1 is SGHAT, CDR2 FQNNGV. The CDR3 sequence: CASSFDTRGGGGTDTQYF. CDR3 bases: TGTGCCAGCAGCTTTGACACTCGAGGCGGGGGGGGCACAGATACGCAGTATTTT.

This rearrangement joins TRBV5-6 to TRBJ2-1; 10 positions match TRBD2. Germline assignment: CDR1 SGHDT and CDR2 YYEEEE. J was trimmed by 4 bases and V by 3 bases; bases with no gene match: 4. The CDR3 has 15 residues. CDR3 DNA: TGTGCCAGCAGCTCAGCGGGGGGGGCATACAATGAGCAGTTCTTC. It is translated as CASSSAGGAYNEQFF.